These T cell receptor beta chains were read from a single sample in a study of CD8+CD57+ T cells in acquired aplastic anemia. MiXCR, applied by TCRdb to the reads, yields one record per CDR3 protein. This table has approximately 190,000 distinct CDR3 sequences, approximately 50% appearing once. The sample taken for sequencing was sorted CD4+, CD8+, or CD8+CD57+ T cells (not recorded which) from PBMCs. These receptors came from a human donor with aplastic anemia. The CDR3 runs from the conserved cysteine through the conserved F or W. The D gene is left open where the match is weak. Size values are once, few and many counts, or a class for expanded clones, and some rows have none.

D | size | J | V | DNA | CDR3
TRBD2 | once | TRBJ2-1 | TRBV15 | TGTGCCACCAGCAGAGGGTCAAGCGGGGGGGGTAACGAGCAGTTCTTC | CATSRGSSGGGNEQFF
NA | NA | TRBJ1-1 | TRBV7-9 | TGTGCCAGCAGCTTAGAGATCAACGCTGAAGCTTTCTTT | CASSLEINAEAFF
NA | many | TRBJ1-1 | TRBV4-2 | TGTGCCAGCAGCCAAGGTCGGTACAGCTTGGACACTGAAGCTTTCTTT | CASSQGRYSLDTEAFF
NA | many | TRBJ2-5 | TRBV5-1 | TGCGCCAGCAGCTTGGCCGGTACTTACCAAGAGACCCAGTACTTC | CASSLAGTYQETQYF
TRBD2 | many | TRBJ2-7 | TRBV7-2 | TGTGCCAGCAGTCGGGACTATCTGAGATACGAGCAGTACTTC | CASSRDYLRYEQYF
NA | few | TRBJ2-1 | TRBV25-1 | TGTGCCAGCAGTGAATCCGCAGCATACAATGAGCAGTTCTTC | CASSESAAYNEQFF
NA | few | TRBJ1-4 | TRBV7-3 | TGTGCCAGCAGCCCACACGAAAAACTGTTTTTT | CASSPHEKLFF
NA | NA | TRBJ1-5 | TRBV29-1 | TGCAGCGCCGTGGAGGGCACTAAAAATGGGCGAACCCAGCATTTT | CSAVEGTKNGRTQHF
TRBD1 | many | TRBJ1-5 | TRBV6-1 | TGTGCCAGCAGACCGGGACAGCCTAATCAGCCCCAGCATTTT | CASRPGQPNQPQHF
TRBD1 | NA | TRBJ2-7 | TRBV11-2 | TGTGCCAGCAGCTTAGGCTCCGGGACAGGGATCTACGAGCAGTACTTC | CASSLGSGTGIYEQYF
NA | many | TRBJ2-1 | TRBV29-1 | TGCAGCGTTGTCGGGGACACGGTTTTGCAGTTCTTC | CSVVGDTVLQFF
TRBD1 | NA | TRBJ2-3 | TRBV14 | TGTGCCAGCAGCCAAGCCCTTAGGACAGGGGAATTAGCTACGCAGTATTTT | CASSQALRTGELATQYF
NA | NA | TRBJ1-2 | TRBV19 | TGTGCCAGTAGTACCTCGGGACTGAATAACTATGGCTACACCTTC | CASSTSGLNNYGYTF